Below are 22 T cell receptor beta chains sequenced from a single sample in a study of T cells in localized non-small cell lung cancer. Here immunoSEQ multiplex PCR was the method, and the copy in TCRdb shows in-frame clones only, minus some. The repertoire holds some 55,000 clones, around 81% seen once, with around 20% in the top ten. This material consisted of peripheral blood, taken before any cancer treatment. Receptor source: a female donor of 60 years or more with stage II squamous cell lung carcinoma.

This clone was seen just once. The J gene is TRBJ2-7, the V gene TRBV9; D perhaps matches TRBD1 (6 bases). There are 14 residues in the CDR3. Germline V gene sequence: CDR1 SGDLS, CDR2 YYNGEE. V gave up 3 bases and J gave up 3 bases, with 13 bases separating them. This CDR3 reads CASSATGTLYEQYF. As DNA, the CDR3 is TGTGCCAGCAGCGCGACAGGTACCCTCTACGAGCAGTACTTC.

This chain connects TRBV27 to TRBJ2-2, with D maybe TRBD2 (7 bases). Germline V lookup: CDR1 MNHEY, CDR2 SMNVEV (reference sequence). There are 15 residues in the CDR3. Trimming removed 3 bases from V and 3 bases from J, with 11 bases in between. Here the CDR3 DNA reads TGTGCCAGCAGTTTGCGGGGGCAGTACACCGGGGAGCTGTTTTTT. Translation: CASSLRGQYTGELFF.

The chain recombines TRBV30 with TRBJ2-7; D is perhaps TRBD2 (7 bases). Germline assignment: CDR1 GTSNPN and CDR2 SVGIG (reference sequence). V dropped 2 bases and J dropped 3 bases, with 11 bases sitting between them. The CDR3 spans 13 residues. The CDR3 sequence: CAWSKGGDYEQYF. The CDR3 nucleotides read TGTGCCTGGAGTAAGGGGGGGGACTACGAGCAGTACTTC. Variable domain in full (rest from reference TRBV30 and TRBJ2-7): SQTIHQWPATLVQPVGSPLSLECTVEGTSNPNLYWYRQAAGRGLQLLFYSVGIGQISSEVPQNLSASRPQDRQFILSSKKLLLSDSGFYLCAWSKGGDYEQYFGPGTRLTVT.

This clone was seen at least ten times. The chain recombines TRBV27 with TRBJ1-2, with D perhaps matching TRBD1 (5 bases). In germline, CDR1 is MNHEY, CDR2 SMNVEV (reference sequence). This CDR3 is built from 13 residues. Trimming removed 7 bases at V and 5 bases at J, with 14 bases between. Here the CDR3 reads CASKMSGPYGYTF. Here the CDR3 DNA reads TGTGCCAGCAAGATGTCAGGGCCTTATGGCTACACCTTC.

The chain couples TRBV6-5 to TRBJ1-4; a weak D match, TRBD1 (5 bases). The CDR3 sequence is 16 residues long. The V end was cut by 0 bases, the J end by 5 bases, with 13 bases between. Per germline, CDR1 MNHEY and CDR2 SVGAGI. The DNA of the CDR3 is TGTGCCAGCAGTTACTCGGGCGCGGGGACCAATGAAAAACTGTTTTTT. Amino acid sequence: CASSYSGAGTNEKLFF.

This chain joins TRBV5-1 and TRBJ1-4, with 11 bases aligning to TRBD1. The CDR3 is made up of 16 amino acids. V gave up 0 bases and J gave up 6 bases; unmatched junction bases: 4. CDR1 and CDR2 from the germline V gene are SGHRS and YFSETQ. The CDR3 is CASSLAPGQGDEKLFF. The CDR3 nucleotides read TGCGCCAGCAGCTTGGCCCCGGGACAGGGGGATGAAAAACTGTTTTTT.

V gene TRBV7-9 combines with J gene TRBJ1-1; D is perhaps TRBD1 (5 bases). CDR3 length: 13 amino acids. Between the trimmed V and J ends, which lost 5 bases and 9 bases, there was a span of 16 bases. Germline lookup yields CDR1 SEHNR and CDR2 FQNEAQ (reference sequence). CDR3 in amino acids: CASSPQQGFKAFF. Written as DNA, the CDR3 is TGTGCCAGCAGCCCTCAGCAGGGATTCAAAGCTTTCTTT.

The chain is built from TRBV5-1 and TRBJ1-4; D is undetermined. This CDR3 is built from 15 residues. CDR1 SGHRS and CDR2 YFSETQ come from the germline V gene. Trimming pared 0 bases from V and 1 base from J, leaving 7 bases between. The CDR3: CASSLASITNEKLFF. In nucleotides, the CDR3 is TGCGCCAGCAGCTTGGCTTCCATAACTAATGAAAAACTGTTTTTT.

This chain uses TRBV13 with TRBJ2-7; TRBD1 might be the D (5 bases). This CDR3 has 11 residues. Per the germline V gene, CDR1 is PRHDT and CDR2 is FYEKMQ (reference sequence). Trimming left V 4 bases short and J 8 bases short, with 9 bases between. The CDR3 DNA sequence: TGTGCCAGCAGCTCCCGACAGAAGCAGTACTTC. This gives the protein CASSSRQKQYF.

The table lists this clone with a count of one. The V call is TRBV12-5, the J call TRBJ1-2; D gene uncertain. V lost 4 bases, J lost 7 bases, and 16 bases lay in between. Germline lookup yields CDR1 LGHNT and CDR2 FRNRAP. The CDR3 is made up of 14 amino acids. CDR3: CASGSNPGRAGYTF. The CDR3 DNA reads TGTGCTAGTGGTTCGAACCCCGGACGTGCTGGCTACACCTTC.

The J gene is TRBJ2-4, the V gene TRBV7-2; 8 bases are shared with TRBD2. The CDR3 is 16 amino acids. Germline V gives CDR1 SGHTA, CDR2 FQGNSA. Trimming took 3 bases from V and 6 from J; bases not matched to a gene: 10. CDR3 sequence (DNA): TGTGCCAGCAGCTTTAGCGGGACTAACGGCGCAAACATTCAGTACTTC. Encoded protein: CASSFSGTNGANIQYF.

The chain employs TRBV10-3 and TRBJ1-1; D is undetermined. Trimming took off 2 bases at V and 2 bases at J, with 15 bases between the two ends. CDR1 is ENHRY, CDR2 SYGVKD, per germline. CDR3 size: 16 residues. The CDR3 DNA sequence: TGTGCCATCAGTGAGGGAAACGGACGGGTAAACACTGAAGCTTTCTTT. It encodes CAISEGNGRVNTEAFF.

The rearrangement uses TRBV6-4 and TRBJ2-1, with 10 bases fitting TRBD2. This CDR3 has 15 amino acids. The germline CDR1 and CDR2 sequences are MRHNA and SNTAGT. The junction had 2 bases not matched to a gene; V was cut back by 0 bases and J by 6 bases. CDR3 DNA sequence: TGTGCCAGCAGTGACTCAAGCGGGGGGGCCAATGAGCAGTTCTTC. Protein sequence: CASSDSSGGANEQFF.

In its sample, this clone was seen once. CDR3 sequence: CASSLTFGELFF. In DNA form, the CDR3 reads TGTGCCAGCAGCCTCACCTTCGGGGAGCTGTTTTTT. V gene TRBV7-9 combines with J gene TRBJ2-2; D gene ambiguous. CDR1 is SEHNR, CDR2 FQNEAQ, per germline (reference sequence). Trimming took off 5 bases at V and 7 bases at J, with 8 bases between the two ends. The CDR3 covers 12 residues.

The chain uses TRBV19 and TRBJ1-1, with a tentative D call TRBD1 (5 bases). The CDR3 has 14 residues. Trimming pared 4 bases from V and 0 bases from J, leaving 9 bases between. CDR1 and CDR2 (germline): LNHDA, SQIVND (reference sequence). CDR3 DNA: TGTGCCAGTAGTAGGAGGGGAATGAACACTGAAGCTTTCTTT. It specifies CASSRRGMNTEAFF.

The rearrangement uses TRBV7-3 and TRBJ2-3, with D uncertain. Trimming removed 2 bases at V and 6 bases at J, with 15 bases between. The CDR3 contains 15 residues. Germline values: CDR1 SGHTA, CDR2 FQGTGA. Here the CDR3 reads CASSLLTDPRDTQYF. The CDR3 coding sequence is TGTGCCAGCAGCTTATTGACCGACCCCCGGGATACGCAGTATTTT.

This sequence joins TRBV19 and TRBJ2-7; the match to TRBD2 covers 10 bases. The germline V gene encodes CDR1 LNHDA and CDR2 SQIVND (reference sequence). This CDR3 comprises 13 residues. J gave up 3 bases and V 10 bases, and 6 bases lay outside the gene matches. The CDR3 coding sequence is TGTGCCACCTCCGGGACTAGCGTCTACGAGCAGTACTTC. This encodes CATSGTSVYEQYF.

The chain recombines TRBV4-2 with TRBJ2-3; tentatively, D is TRBD2 (5 bases). Per the germline V gene, CDR1 is LGHNA and CDR2 is YNFKEQ. The ends were cut back, 0 bases at V and 3 bases at J, with 10 bases in the middle. The CDR3 has 15 amino acids. The CDR3 reads CASSQDGTGTDTQYF. The CDR3 bases are TGTGCCAGCAGCCAAGATGGTACGGGAACAGATACGCAGTATTTT.

The chain has TRBV28 and TRBJ2-2; a weak D match, TRBD2 (6 bases). The germline V gene has CDR1 MDHEN and CDR2 SYDVKM. Between the trimmed V and J ends, which lost 5 bases and 0 bases, there was a span of 19 bases. The CDR3 runs 18 residues. DNA for the CDR3: TGTGCCAGCAGTACATCCTTTGGGACTCTCTCGAACACCGGGGAGCTGTTTTTT. It codes for CASSTSFGTLSNTGELFF.

The chain is built from TRBV6-1 and TRBJ1-3, with no clear D. CDR1 is MNHNS, CDR2 SASEGT, per germline. Trimming pared 3 bases from V and 1 base from J, leaving 4 bases between. This CDR3 spans 13 amino acids. The CDR3 bases are TGTGCCAGCAGTGACGGGTCTGGAAACACCATATATTTT. Its protein is CASSDGSGNTIYF.

This clone has only one observation. CDR3 region: CASSYRGDESYEQYF. The CDR3 nucleotides read TGTGCCAGCAGCTACAGGGGCGACGAATCCTACGAGCAGTACTTC. The chain uses TRBV6-1 and TRBJ2-7; TRBD1 aligns across 7 bases. Looked up from germline, CDR1 is MNHNS and CDR2 is SASEGT. CDR3 length: 15 amino acids. With 6 bases clipped from V and 1 base from J, the junction kept 9 bases outside the gene matches.

V usage is TRBV19 and J usage is TRBJ2-1; TRBD2 matches at 8 bases. CDR3 length: 14 amino acids. V trimming: 7 bases; J trimming: 2 bases; junction bases outside the gene matches: 4. CDR1 and CDR2 (germline): LNHDA, SQIVND (reference sequence). CDR3 sequence: CASKAGGTYNEQFF. The CDR3 coding sequence is TGTGCCAGTAAGGCGGGGGGAACCTACAATGAGCAGTTCTTC.